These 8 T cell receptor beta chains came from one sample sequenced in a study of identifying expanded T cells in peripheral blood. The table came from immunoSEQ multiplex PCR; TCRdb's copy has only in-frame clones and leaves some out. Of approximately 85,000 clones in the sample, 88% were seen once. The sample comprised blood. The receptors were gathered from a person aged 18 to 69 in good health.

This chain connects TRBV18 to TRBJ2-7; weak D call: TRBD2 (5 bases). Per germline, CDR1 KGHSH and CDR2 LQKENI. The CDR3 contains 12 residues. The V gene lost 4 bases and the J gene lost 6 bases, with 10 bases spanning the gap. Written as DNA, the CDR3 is TGTGCCAGCTCACGGCCCGGAGGCGAGCAGTACTTC. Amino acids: CASSRPGGEQYF.

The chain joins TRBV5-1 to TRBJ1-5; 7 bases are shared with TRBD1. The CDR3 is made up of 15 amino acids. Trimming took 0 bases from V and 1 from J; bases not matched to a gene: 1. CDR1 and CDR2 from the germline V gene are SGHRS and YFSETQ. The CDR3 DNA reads TGCGCCAGCAGCTTGGCAGGGGGAAGCAATCAGCCCCAGCATTTT. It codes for CASSLAGGSNQPQHF. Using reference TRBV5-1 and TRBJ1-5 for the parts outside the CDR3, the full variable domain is KAGVTQTPRYLIKTRGQQVTLSCSPISGHRSVSWYQQTPGQGLQFLFEYFSETQRNKGNFPGRFSGRQFSNSRSEMNVSTLELGDSALYLCASSLAGGSNQPQHFGDGTRLSIL.

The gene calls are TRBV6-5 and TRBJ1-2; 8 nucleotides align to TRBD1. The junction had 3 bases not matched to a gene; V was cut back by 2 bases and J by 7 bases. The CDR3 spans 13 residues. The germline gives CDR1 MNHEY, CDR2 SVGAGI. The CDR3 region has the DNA TGTGCCAGCAGTTACGGGACAGGCAGTGGCTACACCTTC. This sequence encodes CASSYGTGSGYTF.

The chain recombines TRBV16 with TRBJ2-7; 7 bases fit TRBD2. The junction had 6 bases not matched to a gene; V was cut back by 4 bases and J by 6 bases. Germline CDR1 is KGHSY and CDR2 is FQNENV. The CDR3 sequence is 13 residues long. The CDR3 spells CASSPYGGVEQYF. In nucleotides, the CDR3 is TGTGCCAGCAGCCCCTATGGGGGGGTCGAGCAGTACTTC.

The CDR3 protein is CASSRDRGETQYF. The CDR3 nucleotides are TGCGCCAGCAGCCGGGACAGGGGAGAGACCCAGTACTTC. This rearrangement joins TRBV5-1 to TRBJ2-5; 10 bases are a match to TRBD1. CDR1 is SGHRS, CDR2 YFSETQ, per germline. The V gene end was trimmed by 4 bases and the J gene end by 4 bases; junction bases not matched to a gene: 1. The CDR3 covers 13 residues.

The CDR3 loop is CASSQDRQGRSPLHF. CDR3 in DNA: TGTGCCAGCAGCCAAGATCGGCAGGGCCGTTCACCCCTCCACTTT. This rearrangement joins TRBV4-2 to TRBJ1-6; a possible D gene is TRBD1 (5 bases). The germline gives CDR1 LGHNA, CDR2 YNFKEQ. This CDR3 has 15 amino acids. Deletions cut 0 bases from V and 9 bases from J, with 12 bases between.

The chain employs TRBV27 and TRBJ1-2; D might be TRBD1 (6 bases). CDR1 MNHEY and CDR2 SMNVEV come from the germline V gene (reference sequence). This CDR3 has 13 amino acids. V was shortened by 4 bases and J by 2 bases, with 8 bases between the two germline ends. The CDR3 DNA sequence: TGTGCCAGCAGTTACGGACAGAACTATGGCTACACCTTC. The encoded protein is CASSYGQNYGYTF.

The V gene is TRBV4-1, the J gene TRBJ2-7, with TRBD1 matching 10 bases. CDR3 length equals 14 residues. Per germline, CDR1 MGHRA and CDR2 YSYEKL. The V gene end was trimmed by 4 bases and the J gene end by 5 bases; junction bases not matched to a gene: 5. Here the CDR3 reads CASSLGQGWDEQYF. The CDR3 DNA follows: TGCGCCAGCAGCCTGGGACAGGGGTGGGACGAGCAGTACTTC.